This T cell receptor (beta chain) was profiled in a study of T cell responses to AZD1222 COVID-19 vaccine. Notes on the study in general: Clonal diversity was possibly underestimated, and the donors were mostly white British, with more females. There were repertoire samples only from the period after the peak T cell response. Seropositive at baseline were only five or six AZD1222 recipients. Increases in Spike-specific TCR breadth and depth were seen after two AZD1222 doses.

The CDR3 has 18 residues. Germline V gene data show CDR1 as SGHKS and CDR2 as YYEKEE (reference sequence). Trimming removed 1 base from V and 5 bases from J; junction bases left unmatched: 15. Repertoires were generated with immunoSEQ multiplex PCR, while TCRdb's copy carries only in-frame clones and drops some. The repertoire consists of around 160,000 clones, with about 93% occurring once and the leading ten covering about 0.64%. To note about this clone: Its antigen remains unidentified.

This chain joins TRBV5-5 and TRBJ1-5, with 7 bases matching TRBD1. The receptor's source is an adult in good health. The sample was peripheral blood, taken on day 0 of AZD1222 vaccination. Here the CDR3 reads CASSLLMATGSGDQPQHF. The CDR3 nucleotides are TGTGCCAGCAGCTTGCTCATGGCGACAGGGTCTGGCGATCAGCCCCAGCATTTT.